Each of the 15 T cell receptor beta chains below was sequenced from the same sample in a study of CD8+ T cells in alopecia areata. Noted treatment: oral pan-JAK inhibitor, 5-10 mg twice daily. It was cDNA, reverse transcribed from extracted RNA, that served as the sequencing template. Method: immunoSEQ multiplex PCR; TCRdb's copy keeps in-frame clones and lacks some. The sample yields about 160,000 clones, less than 70% seen once. The sample consisted of CD4+ T cells sorted from blood, taken at week 4, from a patient treated with tofacitinib. The receptors were sampled from a human donor with alopecia areata.

The chain has TRBV5-1 and TRBJ2-5; D remains ambiguous. V was cut by 0 bases and J by 4 bases, with 10 bases left in between. Looked up from germline, CDR1 is SGHRS and CDR2 is YFSETQ. CDR3 length: 14 amino acids. In DNA form, the CDR3 reads TGCGCCAGCAGCTTGGAAGAAATCGGAGAGACCCAGTACTTC. It yields the protein CASSLEEIGETQYF.

The chain joins TRBV29-1 to TRBJ1-4, with D perhaps TRBD1 (5 bases). Germline loops: CDR1 SQVTM, CDR2 ANQGSEA. V dropped 0 bases and J dropped 4 bases, with 9 bases sitting between them. The CDR3 is 14 amino acids. CDR3 nucleotides: TGCAGCGTTGAAGATCCAAGGGGTAATGAAAAACTGTTTTTT. Its protein is CSVEDPRGNEKLFF.

The chain joins TRBV15 to TRBJ2-4, with 12 bases lining up with TRBD2. In germline, CDR1 is LNHNV, CDR2 YYDKDF (reference sequence). CDR3 length: 16 amino acids. V gave up 1 base and J gave up 8 bases; unmatched junction bases: 6. The CDR3 reads CATSRASGGAVDIQYF. CDR3 nucleotide sequence: TGTGCCACCAGCAGAGCTAGCGGGGGGGCGGTTGACATTCAGTACTTC.

This sequence joins TRBV29-1 and TRBJ1-2; tentative D call: TRBD1 (5 bases). The V end lost 0 bases, the J end lost 8 bases, and 16 bases lay between the germline ends. CDR3 length: 14 amino acids. Germline lookup yields CDR1 SQVTM and CDR2 ANQGSEA. The CDR3 nucleotides read TGCAGCGTTGAAGAGAGCCGGGGACGACGGGGCTACACCTTC. It is translated as CSVEESRGRRGYTF.

The rearrangement joins TRBV9 to TRBJ2-2; D ambiguous. There are 16 residues in the CDR3. V lost 0 bases and J lost 4, with 13 bases in between. Looked up from germline, CDR1 is SGDLS and CDR2 is YYNGEE. The CDR3 protein is CASSVVTSPATGELFF. CDR3 DNA sequence: TGTGCCAGCAGCGTAGTGACCTCGCCGGCCACCGGGGAGCTGTTTTTT.

The rearrangement uses TRBV2 and TRBJ2-3; D tentatively reads TRBD1 or TRBD2 (5 bases each). Germline values: CDR1 SNHLY, CDR2 FYNNEI. The CDR3 runs 14 residues. The germline V and J ends were trimmed by 7 bases and 4 bases, with 15 bases remaining between them. The CDR3: CASKAGTNADTQYF. The CDR3, as DNA: TGTGCCAGCAAGGCCGGGACGAACGCAGATACGCAGTATTTT.

This chain connects TRBV29-1 to TRBJ1-1; D call uncertain. V dropped 6 bases and J dropped 4 bases, with 9 bases sitting between them. Per germline, CDR1 SQVTM and CDR2 ANQGSEA. The CDR3 has 11 residues. The CDR3 spells CSVFSGTEAFF. In nucleotides, the CDR3 is TGCAGCGTGTTTTCGGGCACTGAAGCTTTCTTT. Looking up the rest from reference TRBV29-1 and TRBJ1-1 gives the full variable domain: SAVISQKPSRDICQRGTSLTIQCQVDSQVTMMFWYRQQPGQSLTLIATANQGSEATYESGFVIDKFPISRPNLTFSTLTVSNMSPEDSSIYLCSVFSGTEAFFGQGTRLTVV.

This clone was found a few times. This chain joins TRBV29-1 and TRBJ1-1; the D gene is possibly TRBD1 (6 bases). The CDR3 runs to 13 residues. The V gene's germline CDR1 is SQVTM and CDR2 ANQGSEA. V was cut by 4 bases and J by 0 bases, with 9 bases left in between. As DNA, the CDR3 is TGCAGCGTTGGAGACAGGATGAACACTGAAGCTTTCTTT. It yields the protein CSVGDRMNTEAFF.

A few counts support this clone. The chain links TRBV5-1 to TRBJ2-3; D is unresolved. From germline, CDR1 is SGHRS and CDR2 YFSETQ. Trimming removed 4 bases from V and 6 bases from J, with 12 bases in between. The CDR3 runs to 13 residues. The CDR3 is CASSILRLDTQYF. The CDR3 coding sequence is TGCGCCAGCAGCATCCTTAGGCTGGATACGCAGTATTTT.

The chain couples TRBV10-3 to TRBJ1-1; D is undetermined. From germline, CDR1 is ENHRY and CDR2 SYGVKD. The ends were cut back, 2 bases at V and 2 bases at J, with 6 bases in the middle. The CDR3 contains 13 residues. CDR3 residues: CAISEGINTEAFF. The CDR3 DNA reads TGTGCCATCAGTGAGGGAATTAACACTGAAGCTTTCTTT.

This chain connects TRBV4-2 to TRBJ1-5; 8 bases agree with TRBD1. The CDR3 is 16 residues long. Germline V lookup: CDR1 LGHNA, CDR2 YNFKEQ. J was trimmed by 7 bases and V by 0 bases; bases with no gene match: 8. CDR3 amino acids: CASSQEGTGMGQPQHF. The DNA of the CDR3 is TGTGCCAGCAGCCAAGAAGGGACAGGAATGGGACAGCCCCAGCATTTT.

This sequence joins TRBV29-1 and TRBJ1-1; D is unclear. Looked up from germline, CDR1 is SQVTM and CDR2 is ANQGSEA. V lost 7 bases to trimming and J lost 1 base, with 10 bases between them. The CDR3 loop spans 12 amino acids. In nucleotides, the CDR3 is TGCAGCGAACGGACGAGGAACACTGAAGCTTTCTTT. Encoded protein: CSERTRNTEAFF.

CDR3 amino acids: CASSLGGQEKNIQYF. In nucleotides, the CDR3 is TGTGCCAGCAGCTTAGGCGGACAGGAGAAAAACATTCAGTACTTC. The gene calls are TRBV7-3 and TRBJ2-4, with TRBD1 identical over 7 bases. The germline gives CDR1 SGHTA, CDR2 FQGTGA. V lost 2 bases to trimming and J lost 4 bases; unmatched junction nucleotides: 5. CDR3 length equals 15 residues.

The V gene is TRBV5-1, the J gene TRBJ1-2, with D uncertain. The CDR3 is made up of 14 amino acids. The V end was cut by 0 bases, the J end by 4 bases, with 10 bases between. Germline V lookup: CDR1 SGHRS, CDR2 YFSETQ. The CDR3: CASSLAVTTYGYTF. The CDR3, as DNA: TGCGCCAGCAGCTTGGCGGTGACGACCTATGGCTACACCTTC.

The V gene is TRBV29-1, the J gene TRBJ1-1; D is possibly TRBD1 (5 bases). V lost 7 bases to trimming and J lost 10 bases, with 13 bases between them. The CDR3 is made up of 10 amino acids. In germline, CDR1 is SQVTM, CDR2 ANQGSEA. CDR3 sequence: CSALDSSAFF. The CDR3 bases are TGCAGCGCCCTCGACAGCTCAGCTTTCTTT.